This T cell receptor beta chain was documented in a study of identifying expanded T cells in peripheral blood (dated by TCRdb to the late 2010s). Regarding the complete study: Technical replicates were generated by sequencing separate aliquots of the same genomic DNA pool, and four replicates were compared pairwise.

During the collection period, no immune events, such as infections, were documented for the healthy donors. Blood repertoires from healthy donors were used as a training cohort for calibrating time-dependent variance in a beta-binomial model of differential abundance of T-cell clones. The training cohort comprised roughly 10 healthy donors, 3 female and 7 male. An age range of roughly 25 to 65 years, with an average of approximately 43 years, was recorded for the donors. Whole blood was collected from each healthy donor at three time points spaced about 2 weeks apart and obtained from a commercial supplier. Genomic DNA was extracted from unsorted whole blood for immunosequencing. Worth noting for this clone: Its specific antigen is unknown. No much larger clonotype is one base removed from it; base qualities were not supplied.

The paper's findings and limits, for the study overall: The binomial model flagged about 1.1 differentially abundant clones between technical replicates but approximately 16 over two weeks and 19 to 20 over approximately four weeks. The beta-binomial model significantly reduced the number of clones called differentially abundant and the false-positive rate across all healthy-donor time intervals. The authors expected biological variance in healthy repertoires might increase further over much longer intervals such as months to years. Across all healthy donors, variance in clone template counts between approximately two-week samples was found to increase significantly with total template count.

TCRbeta CDR3 regions were profiled by bias-controlled multiplex PCR amplification of genomic DNA with the immunoSEQ Assay. Per the original workflow: To quantify the absolute abundance of each unique TCRbeta CDR3 region, the sequences were collapsed and filtered. Differential abundance was tested with a binomial (Fisher-equivalent) model and with a beta-binomial model adding time-dependent variance fitted from healthy donors. Clones with fewer than 5 combined templates were removed, and a clone was called differentially abundant if the clone's Benjamini-Hochberg FDR was below 0.01. Beta-binomial variance was modeled as a function of total template count across the two samples using the form v = (b*log(k)+a)^2. TCRdb holds this immuneACCESS table with in-frame rearrangements only. Some clones are missing; in checked studies, unresolved V genes explain under half, and the rest has no known cause. V and J calls and clone size are copied from that table; D and trimming were computed from the DNA. A total of roughly 78,000 clones appear in this sample, approximately 87% of them only once. The ten largest clones capture more than 2.5% of the sample.

Spanning cysteine to phenylalanine, the CDR3 consists of 12 amino acids. Only the CDR3 DNA stays, 36 bases, in frame from base 1. As encoded in the germline V gene (reference sequence), CDR1 is MNHNY while CDR2 is SVGAGI. V drops 6 bases and J drops 4 bases, leaving 9 bases in between. The sequence came from a person aged 18 to 70 in good health. The receptor chain draws on TRBV6-6 and TRBJ1-2, with the D gene call left open. Sequenced: blood. The CDR3 region: CASSPVSYGYTF. The DNA sequence reads TGTGCCAGCAGCCCGGTATCCTATGGCTACACCTTC.